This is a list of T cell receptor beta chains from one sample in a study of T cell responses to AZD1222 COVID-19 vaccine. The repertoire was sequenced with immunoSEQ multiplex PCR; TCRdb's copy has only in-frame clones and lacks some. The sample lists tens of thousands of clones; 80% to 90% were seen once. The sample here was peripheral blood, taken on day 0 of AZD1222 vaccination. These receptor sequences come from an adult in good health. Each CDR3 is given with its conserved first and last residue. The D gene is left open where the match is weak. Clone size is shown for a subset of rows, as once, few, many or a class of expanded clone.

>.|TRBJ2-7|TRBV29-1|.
CSVGKGVGYEQYF
TGCAGCGTGGGGAAGGGGGTTGGCTACGAGCAGTACTTC
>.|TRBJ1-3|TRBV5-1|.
CASSLTDSISGNTIYF
TGCGCCAGCAGCTTGACCGACAGCATCTCTGGAAACACCATATATTTT
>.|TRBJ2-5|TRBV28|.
CASSFPYHGQQETQYF
TGTGCCAGCAGTTTCCCATACCACGGACAGCAAGAGACCCAGTACTTC
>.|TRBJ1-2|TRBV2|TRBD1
CASSLGDSVYGYTF
TGTGCCAGCAGTTTAGGGGACAGCGTGTATGGCTACACCTTC
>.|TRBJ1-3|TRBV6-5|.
CASSYQGFGGNTIYF
TGTGCCAGCAGTTACCAAGGGTTCGGTGGAAACACCATATATTTT
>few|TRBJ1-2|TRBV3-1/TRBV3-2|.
CASSQASSLPGYTF
TGTGCCAGCAGCCAAGCTTCCTCCCTTCCTGGCTACACCTTC
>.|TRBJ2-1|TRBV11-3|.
CASSEGLYNEQFF
TGTGCCAGCAGCGAAGGACTGTACAATGAGCAGTTCTTC
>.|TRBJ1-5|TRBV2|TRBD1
CASSLVAGGFQPQHF
TGTGCCAGCAGTCTGGTGGCAGGGGGCTTTCAGCCCCAGCATTTT
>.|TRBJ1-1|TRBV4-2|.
CASSLKSAENTEAFF
TGTGCCAGCAGCCTCAAGAGCGCTGAGAACACTGAAGCTTTCTTT
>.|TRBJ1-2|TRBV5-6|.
CASCLSGTDFDGYTF
TGTGCCAGCTGCCTCTCCGGAACAGACTTCGATGGCTACACCTTC
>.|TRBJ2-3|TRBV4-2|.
CASSQGRRSGNTDTQYF
TGTGCCAGCAGCCAAGGACGACGGTCTGGCAACACAGATACGCAGTATTTT
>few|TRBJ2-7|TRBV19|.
CASSRQGGEQYF
TGTGCCAGTAGTAGACAGGGAGGCGAGCAGTACTTC
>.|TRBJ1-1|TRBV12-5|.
CASGLRSVRAFF
TGTGCTAGTGGTTTAAGATCGGTTAGAGCTTTCTTT
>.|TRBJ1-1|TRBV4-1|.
CASSQEPKGRVFEAFF
TGCGCCAGCAGCCAAGAGCCAAAGGGGAGGGTTTTTGAAGCTTTCTTT
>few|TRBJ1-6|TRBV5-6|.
CASSQTHSDSPLHF
TGTGCCAGCAGCCAAACCCACAGTGATTCACCCCTCCACTTT
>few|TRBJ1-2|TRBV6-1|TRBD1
CASSEDLGQVGGYTF
TGTGCCAGCAGTGAAGACTTGGGACAGGTGGGGGGCTACACCTTC